This TCR beta chain was retrieved from a study of beta chain features in type 1 diabetes. What was sequenced were expressed TCRB transcripts, since all of the isolated RNA had been reverse transcribed. Assay used: immunoSEQ multiplex PCR; TCRdb lists only in-frame clones, some missing. The sample records around 400,000 clones, around 15% being singletons. Points from the study as a whole: Significant though moderate, a shortening of TCRB CDR3s appeared in all four CD4+ subsets of Type 1 diabetes patients.

This clone was recorded a few times. Its antigen is not known. This clonotype was obtained from a woman aged 18-35 years in good health. The source material was naive CD4+ T cells from blood.

The CDR3 sequence: CAWSLTGVNYGYTF. The CDR3 DNA sequence: TGTGCCTGGAGTCTAACGGGGGTTAACTATGGCTACACCTTC. This sequence joins TRBV30 and TRBJ1-2, with D maybe TRBD1 (5 bases). Trimming left V 2 bases short and J 1 base short, with 11 bases between. The CDR3 is 14 residues long. Germline CDR1 reads GTSNPN; CDR2 reads SVGIG (reference sequence).